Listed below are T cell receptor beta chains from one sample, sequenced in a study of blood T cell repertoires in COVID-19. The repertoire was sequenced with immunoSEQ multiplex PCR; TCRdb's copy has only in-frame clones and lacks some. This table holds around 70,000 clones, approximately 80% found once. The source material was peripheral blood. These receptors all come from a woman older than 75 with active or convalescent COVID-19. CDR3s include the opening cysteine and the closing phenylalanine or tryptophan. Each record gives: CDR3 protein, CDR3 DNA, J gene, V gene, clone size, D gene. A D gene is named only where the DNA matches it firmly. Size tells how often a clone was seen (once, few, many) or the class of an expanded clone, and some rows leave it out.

cdr3_aa: CASSYGTGENTEAFF
cdr3_nt: TGTGCCAGCAGTTACGGGACAGGGGAGAACACTGAAGCTTTCTTT
j_call: TRBJ1-1
v_call: TRBV6-5
clone_size: .
d_call: TRBD1

cdr3_aa: CASSQGAGLLQETQYF
cdr3_nt: TGCGCCAGCAGCCAAGGTGCGGGACTACTACAAGAGACCCAGTACTTC
j_call: TRBJ2-5
v_call: TRBV4-3
clone_size: .
d_call: TRBD2

cdr3_aa: CASSVEQDTGELFF
cdr3_nt: TGTGCCAGCAGCGTAGAACAAGACACCGGGGAGCTGTTTTTT
j_call: TRBJ2-2
v_call: TRBV9
clone_size: .
d_call: .

cdr3_aa: CASSQLVDRDDEAFF
cdr3_nt: TGTGCCAGCAGCCAGCTAGTGGACAGGGACGATGAAGCTTTCTTT
j_call: TRBJ1-1
v_call: TRBV14
clone_size: .
d_call: TRBD1

cdr3_aa: CASSPGRGIANQPQHF
cdr3_nt: TGTGCCAGTAGCCCCGGTAGGGGAATAGCTAATCAGCCCCAGCATTTT
j_call: TRBJ1-5
v_call: TRBV19
clone_size: .
d_call: .

cdr3_aa: CASSRDPAAQYF
cdr3_nt: TGTGCCAGCAGCCGCGATCCCGCGGCCCAGTACTTC
j_call: TRBJ2-5
v_call: TRBV12-3/TRBV12-4
clone_size: .
d_call: .

cdr3_aa: CASRTGPGETQYF
cdr3_nt: TGTGCCAGCAGGACAGGGCCGGGGGAGACCCAGTACTTC
j_call: TRBJ2-5
v_call: TRBV6-6
clone_size: .
d_call: TRBD1

cdr3_aa: CANETSGGHTDTQYF
cdr3_nt: TGTGCCAACGAAACTAGCGGGGGACACACAGATACGCAGTATTTT
j_call: TRBJ2-3
v_call: TRBV27
clone_size: few
d_call: TRBD2

cdr3_aa: CASSIRASYTEAFF
cdr3_nt: TGTGCCAGTAGTATCCGCGCGTCCTACACTGAAGCTTTCTTT
j_call: TRBJ1-1
v_call: TRBV19
clone_size: .
d_call: .

cdr3_aa: CASSIVSGVDTGELFF
cdr3_nt: TGTGCCAGTAGTATAGTGTCGGGGGTGGACACCGGGGAGCTGTTTTTT
j_call: TRBJ2-2
v_call: TRBV19
clone_size: .
d_call: .

cdr3_aa: CASRPGQGNSPLHF
cdr3_nt: TGTGCCAGCAGACCGGGACAGGGGAATTCACCCCTCCACTTT
j_call: TRBJ1-6
v_call: TRBV6-5
clone_size: .
d_call: TRBD1

cdr3_aa: CASSSHPGQGSGNTIYF
cdr3_nt: TGTGCCAGCAGTTCGCATCCGGGACAGGGGTCTGGAAACACCATATATTTT
j_call: TRBJ1-3
v_call: TRBV28
clone_size: .
d_call: TRBD1

cdr3_aa: CATAGAEGNQPQHF
cdr3_nt: TGTGCCACCGCGGGGGCGGAGGGCAATCAGCCCCAGCATTTT
j_call: TRBJ1-5
v_call: TRBV24-1
clone_size: .
d_call: .

cdr3_aa: CASSFRGSPLHF
cdr3_nt: TGTGCCAGCAGTTTCCGGGGTTCACCCCTCCACTTT
j_call: TRBJ1-6
v_call: TRBV12-3/TRBV12-4
clone_size: .
d_call: .

cdr3_aa: CASSFEGAGTYEQYF
cdr3_nt: TGCGCCAGCAGCTTTGAGGGGGCCGGGACCTACGAGCAGTACTTC
j_call: TRBJ2-7
v_call: TRBV5-1
clone_size: few
d_call: TRBD1

cdr3_aa: CASGLGLAGTQETQYF
cdr3_nt: TGTGCTAGTGGTTTGGGGCTAGCGGGTACCCAAGAGACCCAGTACTTC
j_call: TRBJ2-5
v_call: TRBV12-5
clone_size: .
d_call: TRBD2

cdr3_aa: CAISRAGGEFNEQYF
cdr3_nt: TGTGCCATCTCCCGGGCAGGGGGCGAATTCAACGAGCAGTACTTC
j_call: TRBJ2-7
v_call: TRBV10-3
clone_size: .
d_call: TRBD1